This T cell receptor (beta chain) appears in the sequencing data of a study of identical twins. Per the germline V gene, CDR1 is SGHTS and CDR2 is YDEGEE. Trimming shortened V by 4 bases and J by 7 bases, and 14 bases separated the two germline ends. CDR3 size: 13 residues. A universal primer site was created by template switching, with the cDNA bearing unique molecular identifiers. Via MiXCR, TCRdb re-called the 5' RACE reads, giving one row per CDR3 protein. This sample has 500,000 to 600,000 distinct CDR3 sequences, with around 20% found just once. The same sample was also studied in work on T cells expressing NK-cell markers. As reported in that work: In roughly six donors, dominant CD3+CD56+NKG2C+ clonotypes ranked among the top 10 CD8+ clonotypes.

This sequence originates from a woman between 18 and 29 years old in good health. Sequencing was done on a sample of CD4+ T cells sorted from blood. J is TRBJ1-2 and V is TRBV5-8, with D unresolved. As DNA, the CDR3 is TGTGCCAGCAGCCGCGCCCGGGTTTCTGGCTACACCTTC. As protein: CASSRARVSGYTF. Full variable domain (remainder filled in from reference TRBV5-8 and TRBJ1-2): EAGVTQSPTHLIKTRGQQATLRCSPISGHTSVYWYQQALGLGLQFLLWYDEGEERNRGNFPPRFSGRQFPNYSSELNVNALELEDSALYLCASSRARVSGYTFGSGTRLTVV.